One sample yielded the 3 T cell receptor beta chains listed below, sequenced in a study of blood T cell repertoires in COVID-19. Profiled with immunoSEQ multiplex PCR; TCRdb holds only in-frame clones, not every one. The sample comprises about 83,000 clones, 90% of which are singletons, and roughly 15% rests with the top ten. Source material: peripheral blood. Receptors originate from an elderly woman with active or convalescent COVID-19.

The CDR3 region has the DNA TGTGCCAGCAGAGGAGGGACAGTAACCTACGAGCAGTACTTC. Encoded protein: CASRGGTVTYEQYF. This rearrangement joins TRBV28 to TRBJ2-7; TRBD1 might be the D (7 bases). Trimming shortened V by 6 bases and J by 2 bases, and 14 bases separated the two germline ends. This CDR3 spans 14 amino acids. Germline CDR1 and CDR2: MDHEN and SYDVKM. Looking up the rest from reference TRBV28 and TRBJ2-7 gives the full variable domain: DVKVTQSSRYLVKRTGEKVFLECVQDMDHENMFWYRQDPGLGLRLIYFSYDVKMKEKGDIPEGYSVSREKKERFSLILESASTNQTSMYLCASRGGTVTYEQYFGPGTRLTVT.

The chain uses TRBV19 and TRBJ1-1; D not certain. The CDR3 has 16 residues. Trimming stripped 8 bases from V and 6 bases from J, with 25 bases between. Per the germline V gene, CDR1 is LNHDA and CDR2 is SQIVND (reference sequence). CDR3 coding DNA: TGTGCCAGTGGCTATGAGGGCCTGAGTGGTATCCCTGAAGCTTTCTTT. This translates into CASGYEGLSGIPEAFF.

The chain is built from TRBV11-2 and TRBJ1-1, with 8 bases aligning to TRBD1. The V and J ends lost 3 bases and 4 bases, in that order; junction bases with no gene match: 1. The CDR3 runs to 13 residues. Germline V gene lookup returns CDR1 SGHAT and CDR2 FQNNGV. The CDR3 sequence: CASSFRGLTEAFF. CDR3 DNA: TGTGCCAGCAGCTTCAGGGGGCTCACTGAAGCTTTCTTT. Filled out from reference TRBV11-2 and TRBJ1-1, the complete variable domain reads EAGVAQSPRYKIIEKRQSVAFWCNPISGHATLYWYQQILGQGPKLLIQFQNNGVVDDSQLPKDRFSAERLKGVDSTLKIQPAKLEDSAVYLCASSFRGLTEAFFGQGTRLTVV.